This T cell receptor (beta chain) was sequenced for a study of T cell repertoires in cytomegalovirus infection. Background on the study: It can be stated that public TCR beta signatures indicated CMV infection as well as a matching HLA type. Study observations and caveats: The ex vivo response showed dominance by HLA-C-restricted CMV-specific TCR beta clonotypes.

This clonotype has ten or more counts. Its specificity is not known. The V gene end was trimmed by 8 bases and the J gene end by 3 bases; junction bases not matched to a gene: 9. CDR3 length: 15 amino acids. Germline CDR1 and CDR2: PRHDT and FYEKMQ (reference sequence). TCRdb called the reads again in MiXCR, with one record for every CDR3 protein. The table lists fewer than 550,000 distinct CDR3 sequences, 16% of them singletons. Sequenced: CD8+ T cells from PBMCs. J is TRBJ2-5 and V is TRBV13, with 10 bases aligning to TRBD2. The TCR comes from a human donor in good health (CMV status not recorded). Some clones in this sample may be carry-over from other donors' samples. The CDR3 nucleotides are TGTGCCAGCCGACTGACAGGACTAGCGGAAGAGACCCAGTACTTC. Encoded protein: CASRLTGLAEETQYF.